The 26 T cell receptor beta chains reported below all come from one sample, sequenced in a study of blood T cells in healthy people across ages. Using a J-beta primer mix together with a sample-barcoded 5' primer, a second PCR was run for roughly 7 to 11 cycles. MiXCR, run by TCRdb on the 5' RACE reads, gives a single entry per CDR3 protein. Among about 1.6 million distinct CDR3 sequences listed, around 35% were seen once. What was sequenced was blood. These receptor sequences come from a woman aged 25 to 39 in good health.

V gene TRBV20-1 combines with J gene TRBJ2-1; TRBD2 matches at 10 bases. The CDR3 is made up of 14 amino acids. V gave up 6 bases and J gave up 4 bases; unmatched junction bases: 6. CDR1 and CDR2 (germline): DFQATT, SNEGSKA (reference sequence). The CDR3 loop reads CSALVAGGYNEQFF. CDR3 sequence (DNA): TGCAGTGCACTGGTAGCGGGAGGTTACAATGAGCAGTTCTTC.

This clonotype was seen more than once but under ten times. The rearrangement links TRBV27 to TRBJ2-7; 8 bases match TRBD2. The CDR3 contains 15 residues. Losses at the gene ends were 10 bases for V and 0 bases for J; bases not matched to a gene: 11. Germline V gives CDR1 MNHEY, CDR2 SMNVEV (reference sequence). For the CDR3, the DNA is TGTGCCAACAGCCGAGCGGGGGTTACCTCCTACGAGCAGTACTTC. Translating gives CANSRAGVTSYEQYF.

This clonotype has just a few counts. This chain links TRBV9 with TRBJ2-3; 7 positions match TRBD2. This CDR3 spans 17 amino acids. J was trimmed by 4 bases and V by 3 bases; bases with no gene match: 14. CDR1 and CDR2 from the germline V gene are SGDLS and YYNGEE. Here the CDR3 reads CASSASGSGYYADTQYF. DNA of the CDR3: TGTGCCAGCAGCGCCTCGGGTAGCGGGTACTATGCAGATACGCAGTATTTT.

V usage is TRBV7-2 and J usage is TRBJ2-2, with TRBD2 matching 9 bases. After removal of 6 bases from V and 1 base from J, the junction contained 6 bases not matched to a gene. This CDR3 region has 16 residues. Looked up from germline, CDR1 is SGHTA and CDR2 is FQGNSA. CDR3 DNA: TGTGCCAGCAGTCAACCTAGCGGGGTGAACACCGGGGAGCTGTTTTTT. Amino acid sequence: CASSQPSGVNTGELFF.

This clonotype has more than one count but fewer than ten. It may be a read error: a sequence one base away is much more abundant. The genes are TRBV29-1 and TRBJ2-5; TRBD1 aligns across 9 bases. The CDR3 extends over 13 amino acids. V was clipped by 7 bases and J by 5 bases; unmatched bases: 8. CDR1 and CDR2 (germline): SQVTM, ANQGSEA. In DNA, the CDR3 is TGCAGCGCCCCCGAGGGGACAGGGGAGACCCAGTACTTC. It yields the protein CSAPEGTGETQYF. The full variable domain, its missing parts supplied by reference TRBV29-1 and TRBJ2-5, is SAVISQKPSRDICQRGTSLTIQCQVDSQVTMMFWYRQQPGQSLTLIATANQGSEATYESGFVIDKFPISRPNLTFSTLTVSNMSPEDSSIYLCSAPEGTGETQYFGPGTRLLVL.

The sample holds one count of this clonotype. Given a much more abundant clone one base away, this may be a read error. The genes are TRBV10-3 and TRBJ2-7, with TRBD1 identical over 10 bases. This CDR3 has 15 amino acids. V shed 5 bases, J shed 7 bases, and the junction held 11 bases outside the gene matches. Germline assignment: CDR1 ENHRY and CDR2 SYGVKD. CDR3 sequence: CAISSGTGDYNEQYF. DNA of the CDR3: TGTGCCATCAGTTCCGGGACAGGGGACTACAATGAGCAGTACTTC.

This clonotype was seen a handful of times. The CDR3 sequence: CASLRTGTYEQYF. The CDR3 nucleotides are TGTGCCAGCTTAAGGACAGGTACCTACGAGCAGTACTTC. The V call is TRBV6-5, the J call TRBJ2-7; 7 bases fit TRBD1. V was clipped by 8 bases and J by 2 bases; unmatched bases: 6. In germline, CDR1 is MNHEY, CDR2 SVGAGI. CDR3 size: 13 residues.

This clonotype was picked up one time. This may stem from a read error, because a much larger clone lies one nucleotide away. The chain joins TRBV5-1 to TRBJ2-7; TRBD2 might be the D (6 bases). Germline V lookup: CDR1 SGHRS, CDR2 YFSETQ. The CDR3 has 18 amino acids. The CDR3 spells CASGLSAATGRPPYEQYF. The CDR3, as DNA: TGCGCCAGCGGCTTGTCGGCTGCTACCGGGAGACCGCCCTACGAGCAGTACTTC.

V gene TRBV12-3 or TRBV12-4 combines with J gene TRBJ1-5; D is unclear. V was cut by 2 bases and J by 9 bases, with 8 bases left in between. This CDR3 is built from 12 residues. CDR3: CASSLRWGPQHF. The CDR3, as DNA: TGTGCCAGCAGTTTACGGTGGGGGCCCCAGCATTTT.

The genes are TRBV3-1 and TRBJ1-2; 10 positions agree with TRBD1. Germline-derived CDR1 and CDR2 are LGHDT and YNNKEL (reference sequence). CDR3 length: 16 residues. V lost 3 bases, J lost 8 bases, and 12 bases stayed unmatched. CDR3 in amino acids: CASSHLRDRGVVGYTF. The CDR3 DNA sequence: TGTGCCAGCAGCCACCTCCGGGACAGGGGAGTTGTCGGCTACACCTTC.

This clonotype was seen only a few times. The V gene is TRBV15, the J gene TRBJ1-2; perhaps TRBD1 as D (5 bases). CDR3 length: 15 residues. With 4 bases removed from V and 0 bases from J, the gap between germline ends came to 12 bases. Germline V lookup: CDR1 LNHNV, CDR2 YYDKDF (reference sequence). The chain's CDR3 is CATSISGTPNYGYTF. DNA for the CDR3: TGTGCCACCAGCATCTCCGGGACTCCTAACTATGGCTACACCTTC.

V and J are TRBV19 and TRBJ1-1; tentatively, D is TRBD1 (6 bases). V lost 7 bases to trimming and J lost 3 bases, with 12 bases between them. CDR1 LNHDA and CDR2 SQIVND come from the germline V gene (reference sequence). This CDR3 region has 13 residues. The CDR3 sequence is CASKDNRDTEAFF. The CDR3 DNA is TGTGCCAGTAAGGATAACAGGGACACTGAAGCTTTCTTT. The complete variable domain, with remaining parts taken from reference TRBV19 and TRBJ1-1, reads DGGITQSPKYLFRKEGQNVTLSCEQNLNHDAMYWYRQDPGQGLRLIYYSQIVNDFQKGDIAEGYSVSREKKESFPLTVTSAQKNPTAFYLCASKDNRDTEAFFGQGTRLTVV.

This sequence joins TRBV5-1 and TRBJ1-2; D not resolved. CDR1 and CDR2 from the germline V gene are SGHRS and YFSETQ. The V and J ends lost 3 bases and 4 bases respectively, with 10 bases between them. The CDR3 runs 13 residues. CDR3 amino acids: CASSSENAYGYTF. For the CDR3, the DNA is TGCGCCAGCAGCTCGGAGAATGCCTATGGCTACACCTTC.

The chain uses TRBV5-1 and TRBJ2-5; 8 positions match TRBD2. Judging by the DNA end, TRBJ2-7 fits better; the J call may be wrong. Germline CDR1 SGHRS, CDR2 YFSETQ. The CDR3 is 15 residues long. CDR3 sequence: CASSRTSGYSGEQYF. CDR3 DNA: TGCGCCAGCAGCCGAACTAGCGGTTACTCCGGCGAGCAGTACTTC.

The chain employs TRBV7-6 and TRBJ2-1, with TRBD1 as a possible D gene (7 bases). The DNA end favors TRBJ2-7, so the J call may be wrong. The length of the CDR3 is 19 residues. Germline V gives CDR1 SGHVS, CDR2 FNYEAQ. The CDR3 nucleotides read TGTGCCAGCAGCTCACTCAGAGGGGGCGTCGGAGGGGGCTACAATGAGCAGTACTTC. Its translation: CASSSLRGGVGGGYNEQYF.

This clonotype was seen more than once but under ten times. The genes are TRBV5-1 and TRBJ1-2, with D unresolved. Germline lookup yields CDR1 SGHRS and CDR2 YFSETQ. Trimming pared 1 base from V and 0 bases from J, leaving 10 bases between. The CDR3 sequence is 15 residues long. CDR3 coding DNA: TGCGCCAGCAGCTTGTTCGCAGTTACTAACTATGGCTACACCTTC. Residues: CASSLFAVTNYGYTF.

This clonotype was detected only a few times. This chain links TRBV20-1 with TRBJ1-2; 11 nucleotides match TRBD1. The CDR3 extends over 17 amino acids. After removal of 4 bases from V and 4 bases from J, the junction contained 14 bases not matched to a gene. Germline V CDR1 and CDR2: DFQATT, SNEGSKA (reference sequence). CDR3 protein: CSAISNPGQGVLYGYTF. In DNA, the CDR3 is TGCAGTGCTATTTCAAACCCGGGACAGGGGGTACTCTATGGCTACACCTTC.

This clonotype was counted at least ten times. This chain joins TRBV20-1 and TRBJ2-7; D ambiguous. This CDR3 has 15 amino acids. V shed 0 bases and J shed 2 bases, with 14 bases lying between them. Germline values: CDR1 DFQATT, CDR2 SNEGSKA (reference sequence). The CDR3 loop reads CSARDRLAVTYEQYF. In DNA, the CDR3 is TGCAGTGCTAGAGATCGGTTGGCGGTGACCTACGAGCAGTACTTC.

The CDR3 nucleotides are TGTGCCAGCAGCGTATACGGTGCCGACACAGATACGCAGTATTTT. Translation gives CASSVYGADTDTQYF. The chain couples TRBV9 to TRBJ2-3; D is undetermined. CDR1 SGDLS and CDR2 YYNGEE come from the germline V gene. The CDR3 is 15 residues long. V shed 1 base and J shed 2 bases, with 11 bases lying between them.

This clonotype was counted only a few times. A junction end diverges from the germline sequence, so it may reflect a read error. The genes are TRBV20-1 and TRBJ2-5; 12 positions match TRBD2. This CDR3 is built from 14 residues. Per germline, CDR1 DFQATT and CDR2 SNEGSKA (reference sequence). CDR3 in DNA: TGCAGTGCTTCTCTAGCGGGGGGGCAAGTGACCCAGTACTTC. Residues: CSASLAGGQVTQYF.

The genes are TRBV27 and TRBJ1-5; possibly TRBD1 for D (5 bases). The CDR3 contains 15 residues. V was pared by 2 bases and J by 6 bases, with 14 bases between. Germline loops: CDR1 MNHEY, CDR2 SMNVEV (reference sequence). The CDR3 DNA reads as TGTGCCAGCAGTTTACCCAGGGAGGTCCCTCAGCCCCAGCATTTT. This gives the protein CASSLPREVPQPQHF.

The J gene is TRBJ2-3, the V gene TRBV27; the D is unclear. Trimming took 5 bases from V and 2 from J, leaving 11 bases between them. The CDR3 has 14 amino acids. Germline V gives CDR1 MNHEY, CDR2 SMNVEV (reference sequence). The CDR3 DNA reads as TGTGCCAGCAGTCCTGGACGGAACACAGATACGCAGTATTTT. This sequence encodes CASSPGRNTDTQYF.

The rearrangement uses TRBV20-1 and TRBJ2-1; 10 bases are shared with TRBD2. The junction had 10 bases not matched to a gene; V was cut back by 2 bases and J by 0 bases. CDR3 length equals 18 residues. In germline, CDR1 is DFQATT, CDR2 SNEGSKA (reference sequence). Here the CDR3 reads CSARSLAGVPSSYNEQFF. DNA of the CDR3: TGCAGTGCTAGATCGCTAGCGGGGGTCCCAAGCTCCTACAATGAGCAGTTCTTC.

This clonotype was detected ten times or more. The rearrangement links TRBV29-1 to TRBJ2-7, with 9 bases lining up with TRBD1. Trimming removed 3 bases from V and 2 bases from J; junction bases left unmatched: 11. CDR3 length equals 16 residues. The germline V gene has CDR1 SQVTM and CDR2 ANQGSEA. The CDR3 loop reads CSVERSSGTGTYEQYF. The CDR3 bases are TGCAGCGTTGAGCGGTCATCGGGGACAGGGACCTACGAGCAGTACTTC.

The chain recombines TRBV15 with TRBJ2-5, with TRBD2 as a possible D gene (7 bases). This CDR3 is built from 13 residues. Germline V lookup: CDR1 LNHNV, CDR2 YYDKDF (reference sequence). V lost 5 bases and J lost 5, with 12 bases in between. CDR3 region: CATSGGARETQYF. The DNA of the CDR3 is TGTGCCACCAGCGGGGGGGCTAGGGAGACCCAGTACTTC.

V gene TRBV4-1 combines with J gene TRBJ2-7; TRBD1 might be the D (6 bases). The CDR3 extends over 14 amino acids. The V gene lost 5 bases and the J gene lost 7 bases, with 18 bases spanning the gap. CDR1 is MGHRA and CDR2 is YSYEKL in the germline V gene. CDR3 loop: CASSVRQADGEQYF. The CDR3 DNA follows: TGCGCCAGCAGCGTCCGACAGGCCGATGGGGAGCAGTACTTC.